A selection of T cell receptor beta chains follows, all from one sample in a study of shared clonotypes between healthy human individuals. Produced via immunoSEQ multiplex PCR; TCRdb's table is partial and in-frame only. The sample contains 2 million to 2.5 million clones, 85% to 95% of which appear only once. Sequencing was performed on naive CD4+ T cells sorted from blood. These receptors came from a man in his late teens or twenties in good health. Each CDR3 is given without its conserved first and last residue.

j_call | v_call | cdr3_aa
TRBJ2-2 | TRBV11-2 | ASNPGQGNTGELF
TRBJ2-1 | TRBV9 | ASSVGGQRNEQF
TRBJ2-7 | TRBV6-6 | ASADWGDWAYEQY
TRBJ2-2 | TRBV29-1 | SVVQGVLSGELF
TRBJ2-1 | TRBV11-2 | ASSLEGTSYNEQF
TRBJ1-2 | TRBV2 | ASSEVIQVGYGYT
TRBJ1-2 | TRBV5-4 | ASSRTGGRGYT
TRBJ2-5 | TRBV7-8 | ASSEEQGYGQETQY
TRBJ1-3 | TRBV2 | ASSVEGVSSGNTIY
TRBJ2-6 | TRBV7-8 | ASSSGQLTGANVLT
TRBJ2-2 | TRBV5-1 | ASSTQRSNTGELF
TRBJ1-6 | TRBV27 | ASSFGTGGNQALH
TRBJ1-4 | TRBV7-9 | ASFPRRGIGEKLF
TRBJ2-4 | TRBV18 | ASSPPRRTGAKNIQY
TRBJ1-1 | TRBV15 | ATSRDYYSPNTEAF
TRBJ1-1 | TRBV7-2 | ASSLGRVNTEAF